The rows below give T cell receptor beta chains drawn from one sample of a study of T cells in Graves' hyperthyroidism and ophthalmopathy. TCRdb reprocessed the multiplex PCR reads via MiXCR and lists one record per CDR3 protein. The table has 130,000 to 150,000 distinct CDR3 sequences, roughly a fifth seen once; the top ten hold about two thirds. Sequenced: blood. The source is a woman between 45 and 65 years old with Graves' hyperthyroidism that later progressed to Graves' ophthalmopathy. The CDR3 runs from the conserved cysteine through the conserved F or W. Fields, in order: D gene, clone size, V gene, J gene, CDR3 DNA, CDR3 protein. D genes are given only for firm matches. Clone size is stated in some rows and not others, as once, few, many or a class when expanded.

TRBD2	many	TRBV7-3	TRBJ2-1	TGTGCCAGCAGCACCCGACTAGCGAGTATCGATGAGCAGTTCTTC	CASSTRLASIDEQFF
-	many	TRBV28	TRBJ2-6	TGTGCCATCCACGACAACTCTGGGGCCAACGTCCTGACTTTC	CAIHDNSGANVLTF
-	-	TRBV6-1	TRBJ2-5	TGTGCCAGCAGTTATCCGACGGAGACCCAGTACTTC	CASSYPTETQYF
-	many	TRBV20-1	TRBJ2-7	TGCAGTGTCCCGAGACCGGGGGGCGGTTTCGAGCAGTACTTC	CSVPRPGGGFEQYF
-	-	TRBV7-2	TRBJ1-1	TGTGCCAGCAGTTATGACAGCCGAACTGAAGCTTTCTTT	CASSYDSRTEAFF
-	-	TRBV10-1	TRBJ2-5	TGCGCCAGCAGTGAGTCTGGGTTGCGGCCGTCTGAGACCCAGTACTTC	CASSESGLRPSETQYF
-	many	TRBV2	TRBJ2-2	TGTGCCAGCAGTGCCACGGGGGCGGGGGAGCTGTTTTTT	CASSATGAGELFF
TRBD2	many	TRBV12-3/TRBV12-4	TRBJ2-3	TGTGCCATAAGTAATAGGACTAGCGGGATTCGGGTTACGCAGTATTTT	CAISNRTSGIRVTQYF
TRBD1	few	TRBV15	TRBJ1-4	TGTGCCACCAGGAGGGACAGGACTAATGAAAAACTGTTTTTT	CATRRDRTNEKLFF
TRBD1	-	TRBV11-2	TRBJ2-2	TGTGCCAGCTACTCGGGACAGGGGGCTGGGGGGGAGCTGTTTTTT	CASYSGQGAGGELFF
-	many	TRBV11-3	TRBJ2-1	TGTGCCAGCAGCTTATCGGGACGTCGGAACAATGAGCAGTTCTTC	CASSLSGRRNNEQFF
-	many	TRBV9	TRBJ2-5	TGTGCCAGCAGCCATCGTCCCGGGCAGGACCTACAAGAGACCCAGTACTTC	CASSHRPGQDLQETQYF
TRBD1	many	TRBV20-1	TRBJ1-5	TGCAGTGCCTGGACAGGGACTAGCAATCAGCCCCAGCATTTT	CSAWTGTSNQPQHF
-	-	TRBV7-2	TRBJ2-3	TGTGCCAGCACCTACAGCGATACGCAGTATTTT	CASTYSDTQYF
TRBD2	-	TRBV5-6	TRBJ2-4	TGTGCCAGCAGCTTTGGGCTAGCGGGAGGAAGGAACATTCAGTACTTC	CASSFGLAGGRNIQYF
TRBD2	few	TRBV11-2	TRBJ2-2	TGTGCCAGCAGCTTAGTTGGCCTAGCGGGAGGAACCGGGGAGCTGTTTTTT	CASSLVGLAGGTGELFF
TRBD2	-	TRBV12-3/TRBV12-4	TRBJ2-7	TGTGCCAGCAGTTTTAGAGCGGGAGTAGGCTACGAGCAGTACTTC	CASSFRAGVGYEQYF
TRBD1	-	TRBV6-1	TRBJ2-3	TGTGCCAGCAGAGCAGGGGGCCAGAGAGATACGCAGTATTTT	CASRAGGQRDTQYF
TRBD2	many	TRBV6-2/TRBV6-3	TRBJ2-1	TGTGCCAGCAAGGGTACTAGCGGGAGTCCCATCCGCCCTGAGCAGTTCTTC	CASKGTSGSPIRPEQFF
TRBD2	many	TRBV29-1	TRBJ2-7	TGCAGCGTTGGGGGGTCGGGGGGGGGCGAGCAGTACTTC	CSVGGSGGGEQYF
-	many	TRBV10-3	TRBJ2-5	TGTGCCACCAAGCAGCTAAAGACCCAGTACTTC	CATKQLKTQYF
TRBD1	many	TRBV28	TRBJ2-1	TGTGCCAGCAGTCACCGGGACAGGGGCTATAGTAATGAGCAGTTCTTC	CASSHRDRGYSNEQFF
-	-	TRBV7-2	TRBJ1-6	TGTGCCAGCAGCCTCTCGACAGGAAATTCACCCCTCCACTTT	CASSLSTGNSPLHF
-	many	TRBV10-3	TRBJ1-1	TGTGCCATCAGTGATGGGGGCGCGGGTAACACTGAAGCTTTCTTT	CAISDGGAGNTEAFF
-	few	TRBV7-9	TRBJ1-6	TGTGCCAGCAGCTTAAAACCGAATTCACCCCTCCACTTT	CASSLKPNSPLHF
-	-	TRBV10-3	TRBJ1-1	TGTGCCATCAGCCAATATCTGGAAGCCACTGAAGCTTTCTTT	CAISQYLEATEAFF
TRBD1	-	TRBV5-1	TRBJ1-2	TGCGCCAGCAGCTGGGGACTCCCGGCGCCCGGGACAGGGGATGGCTACACCTTC	CASSWGLPAPGTGDGYTF
-	-	TRBV5-8	TRBJ2-3	TGTGCCAGCAGCCTAGGGACCACCCCCACAGATACGCAGTATTTT	CASSLGTTPTDTQYF
-	-	TRBV9	TRBJ2-1	TGTGCCAGCAGCGAGGCGGGACTTCCTGGGGATGAGCAGTTCTTC	CASSEAGLPGDEQFF
TRBD2	few	TRBV9	TRBJ2-1	TGTGCCAGCAGCGTAACTAGCGGCTGGGGCAATGAGCAGTTCTTC	CASSVTSGWGNEQFF
TRBD2	many	TRBV5-1	TRBJ2-1	TGCGCCAGCAAGGGCCTAGCGGGGAATGAGCAGTTCTTC	CASKGLAGNEQFF
TRBD2	medium-sized	TRBV11-2	TRBJ2-1	TGTGCCAGCAGCTTCACTAGCGGGAGTCAGGGTGAGCAGTTCTTC	CASSFTSGSQGEQFF
TRBD2	once	TRBV20-1	TRBJ2-1	TGCAGTGCTAGTGGGCCGGGACTAGCGGGAGTTAAAAATGAGCAGTTCTTC	CSASGPGLAGVKNEQFF
TRBD2	few	TRBV10-3	TRBJ2-7	TGTGCCATCAGTCCGGGACTAGCGGGAGGGGAACCTTACGAGCAGTACTTC	CAISPGLAGGEPYEQYF
-	many	TRBV5-5	TRBJ1-3	TGTGCCAGCAGCTTCCAAGGACCCGATTACTCTGGAAACACCATATATTTT	CASSFQGPDYSGNTIYF
-	-	TRBV5-4	TRBJ2-5	TGTGCCACTTCCCCGATAGGGGCGTCAGAGACCCAGTACTTC	CATSPIGASETQYF
TRBD2	-	TRBV5-1	TRBJ2-7	TGCGCCAGCACCAGGCAGGCGGCGGGAGGTAGGGAGCAGTACTTC	CASTRQAAGGREQYF
TRBD1	many	TRBV5-1	TRBJ2-7	TGCGCCAGCAGCGCCCGGGACAGGGCTCCCCACGAGCAGTACTTC	CASSARDRAPHEQYF
TRBD2	many	TRBV2	TRBJ2-3	TGTGCCAGCAGTGAAGTCTCTAGCGGAATTAGCACAGATACGCAGTATTTT	CASSEVSSGISTDTQYF
-	once	TRBV6-4	TRBJ1-5	TGTGCCAGCTGTCATAGCAATCAGCCCCAGCATTTT	CASCHSNQPQHF
TRBD1	few	TRBV12-3/TRBV12-4	TRBJ2-3	TGTGCCAGCAGTTTAGACCAAACAGGGGCCACAGATACGCAGTATTTT	CASSLDQTGATDTQYF
-	-	TRBV7-7	TRBJ2-3	TGTGCTAGCAGCTTCGGAGCGGAGAGCACAGATACGCAGTATTTT	CASSFGAESTDTQYF
-	few	TRBV6-1	TRBJ1-6	TGTGCCAGCAGACAGGGCTCCTATAATTCACCCCTCCACTTT	CASRQGSYNSPLHF
-	many	TRBV30	TRBJ1-2	TGTGCCTGGAGTAGTGAGTATGGCTACACCTTC	CAWSSEYGYTF